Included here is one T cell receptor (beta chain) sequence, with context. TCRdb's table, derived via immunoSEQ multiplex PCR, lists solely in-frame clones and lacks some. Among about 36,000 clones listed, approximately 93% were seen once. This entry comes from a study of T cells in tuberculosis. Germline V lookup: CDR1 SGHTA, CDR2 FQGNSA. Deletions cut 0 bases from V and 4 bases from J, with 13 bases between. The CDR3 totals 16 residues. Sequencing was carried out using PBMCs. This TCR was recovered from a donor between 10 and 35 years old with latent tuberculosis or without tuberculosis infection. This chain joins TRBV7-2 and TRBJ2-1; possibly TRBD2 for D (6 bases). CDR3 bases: TGTGCCAGCAGCTTAGCGCCCGGGAGCTCTTACAATGAGCAGTTCTTC. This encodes CASSLAPGSSYNEQFF.